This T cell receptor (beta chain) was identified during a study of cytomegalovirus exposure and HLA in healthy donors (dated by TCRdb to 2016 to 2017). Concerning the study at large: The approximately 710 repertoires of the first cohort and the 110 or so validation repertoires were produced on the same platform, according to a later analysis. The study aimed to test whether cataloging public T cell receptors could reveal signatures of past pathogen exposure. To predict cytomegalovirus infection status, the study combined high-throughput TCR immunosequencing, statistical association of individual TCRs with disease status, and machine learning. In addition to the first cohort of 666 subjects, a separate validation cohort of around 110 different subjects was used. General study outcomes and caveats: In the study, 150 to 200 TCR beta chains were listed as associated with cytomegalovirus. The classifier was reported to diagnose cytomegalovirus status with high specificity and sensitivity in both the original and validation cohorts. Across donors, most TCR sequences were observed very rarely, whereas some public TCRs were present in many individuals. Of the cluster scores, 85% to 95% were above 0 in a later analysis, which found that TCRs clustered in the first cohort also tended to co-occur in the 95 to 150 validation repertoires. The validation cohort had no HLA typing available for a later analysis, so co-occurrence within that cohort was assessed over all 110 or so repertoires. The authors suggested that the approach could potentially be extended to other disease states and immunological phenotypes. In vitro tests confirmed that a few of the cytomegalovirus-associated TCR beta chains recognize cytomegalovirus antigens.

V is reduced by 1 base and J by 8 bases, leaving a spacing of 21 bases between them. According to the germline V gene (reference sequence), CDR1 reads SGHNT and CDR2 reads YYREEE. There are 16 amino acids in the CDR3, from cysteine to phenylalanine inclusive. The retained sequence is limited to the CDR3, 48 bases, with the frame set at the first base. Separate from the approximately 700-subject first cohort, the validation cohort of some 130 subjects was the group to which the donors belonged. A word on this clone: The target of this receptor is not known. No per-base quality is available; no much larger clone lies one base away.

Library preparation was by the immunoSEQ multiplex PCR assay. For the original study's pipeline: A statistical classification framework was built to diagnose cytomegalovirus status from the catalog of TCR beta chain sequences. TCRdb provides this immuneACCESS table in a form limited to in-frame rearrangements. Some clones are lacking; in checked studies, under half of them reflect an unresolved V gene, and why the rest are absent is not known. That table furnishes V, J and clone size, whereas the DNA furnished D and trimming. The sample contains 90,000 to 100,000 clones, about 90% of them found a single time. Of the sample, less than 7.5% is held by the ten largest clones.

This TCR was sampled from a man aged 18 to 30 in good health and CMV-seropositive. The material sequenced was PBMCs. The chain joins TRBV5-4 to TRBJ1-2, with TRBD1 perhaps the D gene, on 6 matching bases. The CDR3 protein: CASSLLVGALFGGYTF. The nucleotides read TGTGCCAGCAGCTTGTTAGTGGGGGCGCTTTTCGGGGGCTACACCTTC.